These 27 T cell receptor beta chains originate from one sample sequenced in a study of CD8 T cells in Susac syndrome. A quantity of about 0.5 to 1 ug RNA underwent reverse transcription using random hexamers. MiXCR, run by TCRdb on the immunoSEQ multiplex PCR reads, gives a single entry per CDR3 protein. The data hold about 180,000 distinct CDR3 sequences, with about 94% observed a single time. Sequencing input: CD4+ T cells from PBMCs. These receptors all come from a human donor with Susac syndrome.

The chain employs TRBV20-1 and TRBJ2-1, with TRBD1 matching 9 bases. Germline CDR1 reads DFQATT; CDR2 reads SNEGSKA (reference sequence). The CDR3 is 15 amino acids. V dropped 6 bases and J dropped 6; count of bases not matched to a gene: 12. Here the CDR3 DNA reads TGCAGTGCCAACCCGATGGGACAGGGCGGCAATGAGCAGTTCTTC. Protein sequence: CSANPMGQGGNEQFF.

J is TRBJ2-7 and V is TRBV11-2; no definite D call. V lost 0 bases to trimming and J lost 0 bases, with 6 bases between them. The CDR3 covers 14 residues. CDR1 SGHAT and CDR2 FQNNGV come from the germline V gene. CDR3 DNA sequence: TGTGCCAGCAGCTTAGATGCCCGCTCCTACGAGCAGTACTTC. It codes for CASSLDARSYEQYF.

The CDR3 loop is CASSPSSQGYDEQYF. CDR3 bases: TGTGCCAGCTCACCAAGTTCCCAGGGCTACGACGAGCAGTACTTC. J is TRBJ2-7 and V is TRBV18; D might be TRBD1 (5 bases). This CDR3 region has 15 residues. Germline CDR1 KGHSH, CDR2 LQKENI. The V end lost 2 bases, the J end lost 5 bases, and 16 bases lay between the germline ends. The full variable domain, its missing parts supplied by reference TRBV18 and TRBJ2-7, is NAGVMQNPRHLVRRRGQEARLRCSPMKGHSHVYWYRQLPEEGLKFMVYLQKENIIDESGMPKERFSAEFPKEGPSILRIQQVVRGDSAAYFCASSPSSQGYDEQYFGPGTRLTVT.

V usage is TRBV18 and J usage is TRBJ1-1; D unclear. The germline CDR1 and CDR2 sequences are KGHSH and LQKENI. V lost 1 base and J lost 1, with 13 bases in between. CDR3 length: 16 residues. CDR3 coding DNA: TGTGCCAGCTCACCACAGGTGGAAGTACCGAACACTGAAGCTTTCTTT. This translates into CASSPQVEVPNTEAFF.

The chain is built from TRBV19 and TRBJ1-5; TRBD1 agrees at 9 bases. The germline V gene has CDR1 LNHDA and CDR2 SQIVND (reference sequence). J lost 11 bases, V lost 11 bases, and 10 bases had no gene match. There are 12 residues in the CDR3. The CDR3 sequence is CAAGQGRGAQHF. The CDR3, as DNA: TGTGCCGCCGGACAGGGGCGAGGGGCCCAGCATTTT.

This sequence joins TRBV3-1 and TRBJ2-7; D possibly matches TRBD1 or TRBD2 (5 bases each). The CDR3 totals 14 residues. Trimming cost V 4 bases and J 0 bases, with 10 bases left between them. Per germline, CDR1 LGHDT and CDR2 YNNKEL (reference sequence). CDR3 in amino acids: CASSRDGNSYEQYF. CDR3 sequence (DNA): TGTGCCAGCAGCCGGGACGGGAACTCCTACGAGCAGTACTTC.

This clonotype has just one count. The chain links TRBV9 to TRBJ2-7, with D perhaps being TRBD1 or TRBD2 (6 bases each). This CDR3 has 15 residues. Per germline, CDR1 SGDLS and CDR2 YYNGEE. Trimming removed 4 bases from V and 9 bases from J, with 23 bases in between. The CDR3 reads CASSPDGGPLSMQYF. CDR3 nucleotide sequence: TGTGCCAGCAGCCCCGACGGGGGCCCACTCAGCATGCAGTACTTC.

The CDR3 DNA sequence: TGTGCCAGCTCACCTATCCGGGGACCCACCCCCGGGGCCAACGTCCTGACTTTC. It yields the protein CASSPIRGPTPGANVLTF. The chain links TRBV18 to TRBJ2-6; D is perhaps TRBD1 or TRBD2 (5 bases each). Trimming stripped 3 bases from V and 4 bases from J, with 19 bases between. The CDR3 is 18 amino acids. CDR1 is KGHSH, CDR2 LQKENI, per germline.

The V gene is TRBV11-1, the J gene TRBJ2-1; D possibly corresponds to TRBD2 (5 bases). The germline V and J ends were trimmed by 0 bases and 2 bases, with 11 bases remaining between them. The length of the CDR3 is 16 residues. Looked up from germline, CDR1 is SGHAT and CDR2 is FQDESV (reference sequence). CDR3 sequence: CASSLALPGTYNEQFF. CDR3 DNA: TGTGCCAGCAGCTTAGCGCTCCCGGGGACCTACAATGAGCAGTTCTTC.

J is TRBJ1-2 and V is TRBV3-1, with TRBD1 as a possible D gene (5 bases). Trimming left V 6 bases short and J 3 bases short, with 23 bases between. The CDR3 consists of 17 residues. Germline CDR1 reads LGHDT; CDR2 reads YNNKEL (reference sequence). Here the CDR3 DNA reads TGTGCCAGCAGAGACGCGACGGCCTTGGGGGAATACTATGGCTACACCTTC. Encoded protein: CASRDATALGEYYGYTF.

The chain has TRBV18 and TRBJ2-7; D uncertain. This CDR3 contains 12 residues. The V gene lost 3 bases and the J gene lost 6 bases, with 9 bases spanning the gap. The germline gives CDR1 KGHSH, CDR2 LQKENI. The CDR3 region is CASSPGPVEQYF. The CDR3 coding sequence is TGTGCCAGCTCACCCGGGCCGGTCGAGCAGTACTTC. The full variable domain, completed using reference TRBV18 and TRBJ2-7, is NAGVMQNPRHLVRRRGQEARLRCSPMKGHSHVYWYRQLPEEGLKFMVYLQKENIIDESGMPKERFSAEFPKEGPSILRIQQVVRGDSAAYFCASSPGPVEQYFGPGTRLTVT.

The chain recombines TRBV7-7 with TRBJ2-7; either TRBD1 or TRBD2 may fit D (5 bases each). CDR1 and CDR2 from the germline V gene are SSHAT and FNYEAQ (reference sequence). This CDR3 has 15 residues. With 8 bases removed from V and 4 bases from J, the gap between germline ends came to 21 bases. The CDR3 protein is CASSPEAGLIYEQYF. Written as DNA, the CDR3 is TGTGCCAGCTCGCCGGAGGCAGGGCTAATATACGAGCAGTACTTC.

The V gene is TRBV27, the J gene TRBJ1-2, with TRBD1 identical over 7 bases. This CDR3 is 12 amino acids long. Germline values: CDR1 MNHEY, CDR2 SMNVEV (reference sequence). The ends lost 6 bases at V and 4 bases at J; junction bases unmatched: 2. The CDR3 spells CASRTGTYGYTF. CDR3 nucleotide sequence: TGTGCCAGCAGGACAGGGACCTATGGCTACACCTTC.

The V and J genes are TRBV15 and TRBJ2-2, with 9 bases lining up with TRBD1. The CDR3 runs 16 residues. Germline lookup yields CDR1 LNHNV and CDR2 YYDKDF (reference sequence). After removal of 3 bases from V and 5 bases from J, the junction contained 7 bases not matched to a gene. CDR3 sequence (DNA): TGTGCCACCAGCAGTCCCGGACAGGGGTGGACCGGGGAGCTGTTTTTT. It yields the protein CATSSPGQGWTGELFF.

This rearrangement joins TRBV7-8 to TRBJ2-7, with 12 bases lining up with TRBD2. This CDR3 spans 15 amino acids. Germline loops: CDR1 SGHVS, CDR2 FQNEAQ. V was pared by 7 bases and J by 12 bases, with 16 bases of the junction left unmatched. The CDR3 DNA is TGTGCCAGCACCCTCCCCGGACTAGCGGGAAGAAAGCTGTACTTC. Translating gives CASTLPGLAGRKLYF.

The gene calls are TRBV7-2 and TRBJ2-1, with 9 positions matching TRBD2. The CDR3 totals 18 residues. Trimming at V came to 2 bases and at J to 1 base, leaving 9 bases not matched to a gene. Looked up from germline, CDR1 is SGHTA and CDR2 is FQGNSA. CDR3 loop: CASSLYSGRTGSYNEQFF. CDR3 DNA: TGTGCCAGCAGCTTATACAGCGGGAGGACCGGATCCTACAATGAGCAGTTCTTC.

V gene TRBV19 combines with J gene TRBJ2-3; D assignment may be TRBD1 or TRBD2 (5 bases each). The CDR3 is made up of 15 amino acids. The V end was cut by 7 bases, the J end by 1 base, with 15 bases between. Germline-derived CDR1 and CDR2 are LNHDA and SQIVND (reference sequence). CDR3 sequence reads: CASTPGHLRTDTQYF. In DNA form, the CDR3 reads TGTGCCAGTACCCCGGGGCACTTACGCACAGATACGCAGTATTTT.

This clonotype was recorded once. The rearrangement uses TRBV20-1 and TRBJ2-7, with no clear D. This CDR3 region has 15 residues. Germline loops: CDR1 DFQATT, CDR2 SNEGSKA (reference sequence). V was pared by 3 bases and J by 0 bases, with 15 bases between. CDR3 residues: CSARSAGDISYEQYF. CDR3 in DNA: TGCAGTGCTAGGAGTGCTGGCGACATCTCCTACGAGCAGTACTTC.

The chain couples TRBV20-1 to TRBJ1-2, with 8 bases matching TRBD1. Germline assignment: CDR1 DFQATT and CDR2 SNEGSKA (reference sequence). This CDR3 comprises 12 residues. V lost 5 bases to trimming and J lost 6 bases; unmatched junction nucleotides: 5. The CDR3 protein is CSASDRGDGYTF. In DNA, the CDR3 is TGCAGTGCTTCCGACAGGGGAGATGGCTACACCTTC.

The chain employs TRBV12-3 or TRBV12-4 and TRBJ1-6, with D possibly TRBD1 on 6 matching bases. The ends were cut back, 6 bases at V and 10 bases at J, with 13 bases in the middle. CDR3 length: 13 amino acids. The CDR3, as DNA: TGTGCCAGCAGAGGGCAGGGGTACTCACCCCTCCACTTT. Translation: CASRGQGYSPLHF.

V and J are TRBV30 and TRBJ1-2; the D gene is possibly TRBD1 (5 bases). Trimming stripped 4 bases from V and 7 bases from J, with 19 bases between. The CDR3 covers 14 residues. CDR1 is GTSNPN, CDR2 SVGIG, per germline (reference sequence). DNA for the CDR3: TGTGCCTGGACGCCTGGGACGGAGGGGCCTGGCTACACCTTC. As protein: CAWTPGTEGPGYTF.

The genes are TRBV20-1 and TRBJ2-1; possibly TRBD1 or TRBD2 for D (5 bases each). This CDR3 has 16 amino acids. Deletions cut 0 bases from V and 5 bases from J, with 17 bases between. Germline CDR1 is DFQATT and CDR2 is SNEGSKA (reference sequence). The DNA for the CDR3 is TGCAGTGCTAGAGATAACAAATACCGGGGCAACAATGAGCAGTTCTTC. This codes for CSARDNKYRGNNEQFF.

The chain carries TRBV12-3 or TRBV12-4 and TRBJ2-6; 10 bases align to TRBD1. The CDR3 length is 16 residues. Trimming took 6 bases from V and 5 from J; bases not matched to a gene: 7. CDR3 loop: CASSLDRGYWANVLTF. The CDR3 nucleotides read TGTGCCAGCAGCTTGGACAGGGGGTATTGGGCCAACGTCCTGACTTTC.

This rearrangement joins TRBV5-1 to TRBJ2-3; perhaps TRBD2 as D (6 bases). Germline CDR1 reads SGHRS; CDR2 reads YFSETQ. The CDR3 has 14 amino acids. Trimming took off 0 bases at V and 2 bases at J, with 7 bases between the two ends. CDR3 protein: CASSLVADTDTQYF. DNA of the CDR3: TGCGCCAGCAGCTTGGTAGCGGACACAGATACGCAGTATTTT.

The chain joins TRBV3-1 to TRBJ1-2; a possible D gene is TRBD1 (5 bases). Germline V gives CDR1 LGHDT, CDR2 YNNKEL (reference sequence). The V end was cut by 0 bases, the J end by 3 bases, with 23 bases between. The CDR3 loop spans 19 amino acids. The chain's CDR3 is CASSQDPLQQGRWDYGYTF. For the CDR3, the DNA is TGTGCCAGCAGCCAAGATCCCCTTCAGCAGGGACGGTGGGACTATGGCTACACCTTC.

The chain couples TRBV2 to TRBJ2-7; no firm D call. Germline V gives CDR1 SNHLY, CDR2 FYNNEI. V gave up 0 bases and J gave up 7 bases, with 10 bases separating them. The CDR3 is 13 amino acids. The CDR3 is CASSEAGPQEQYF. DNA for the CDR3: TGTGCCAGCAGTGAAGCTGGCCCTCAAGAGCAGTACTTC.

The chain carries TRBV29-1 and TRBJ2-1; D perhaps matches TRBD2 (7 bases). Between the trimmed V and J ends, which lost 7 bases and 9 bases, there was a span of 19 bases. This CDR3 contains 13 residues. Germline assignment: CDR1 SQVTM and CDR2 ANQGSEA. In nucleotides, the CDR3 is TGCAGCGCAAGGGAGGGGGTAGCGAGTGAGCAGTTCTTC. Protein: CSAREGVASEQFF.